Detailed here is one TCR beta chain. Its antigen is currently unknown. V lost 3 bases and J 0 bases, leaving 9 bases between the germline ends. Germline CDR1 reads KGHSH; CDR2 reads LQKENI. This CDR3 spans 14 amino acids. The sample belongs to a study of T cell responses to AZD1222 COVID-19 vaccine. The data were produced by immunoSEQ multiplex PCR, yet TCRdb's version contains in-frame clones alone and is incomplete. The table includes some 130,000 clones, more than 85% detected once. Study-wide results and limits: Across the whole spike, CD4 TCRs peaked at regions 160-218 and 743-854. Spike-specific TCR repertoires showed rising breadth and depth after two AZD1222 doses. Donors skewed white British and female; clonal diversity was possibly underestimated.

This specimen consisted of peripheral blood, obtained on day 0 of AZD1222 vaccination. This TCR was recovered from an adult in good health. The chain couples TRBV18 to TRBJ2-7; D is ambiguous. The CDR3 coding sequence is TGTGCCAGCTCACCCGCCCTAGGCTCCTACGAGCAGTACTTC. Protein: CASSPALGSYEQYF.